The text below deals with one T cell receptor (beta chain). Its antigen is still unknown. These data originate in a study of OX40 agonist ivuxolimab in advanced cancers. Background on the study: Ivuxolimab was administered intravenously to patients at 0.01 to 10 mg/kg every 2 weeks. Having had anti-PD-1, anti-PD-L1 or anti-CTLA-4 therapy before was allowed, and about 40% had some.

Study-wide findings and caveats: Patients who responded partially at 0.1-3.0 mg/kg showed clonal expansion ranking among the lowest.

Sequencing was performed with immunoSEQ multiplex PCR; in TCRdb, only in-frame clones are kept and a portion is missing. The sample holds over 30,000 clones, 70% to 85% seen once. This CDR3 has 14 amino acids. Germline CDR1 reads WSHSY; CDR2 reads SAAADI. The V end was cut by 8 bases, the J end by 6 bases, with 17 bases between. The sample here was CD4+ or CD8+ T cells sorted from blood, taken in a trial of the OX40 agonist ivuxolimab. The rearrangement uses TRBV10-2 and TRBJ1-5; D is perhaps TRBD1 (6 bases). The source of this sequence is an adult with an advanced solid tumor such as melanoma, head and neck, liver or kidney cancer. The CDR3 protein is CASSFPGVSQPQHF. The CDR3 DNA reads TGCGCCAGCTCGTTCCCAGGGGTTAGTCAGCCCCAGCATTTT.